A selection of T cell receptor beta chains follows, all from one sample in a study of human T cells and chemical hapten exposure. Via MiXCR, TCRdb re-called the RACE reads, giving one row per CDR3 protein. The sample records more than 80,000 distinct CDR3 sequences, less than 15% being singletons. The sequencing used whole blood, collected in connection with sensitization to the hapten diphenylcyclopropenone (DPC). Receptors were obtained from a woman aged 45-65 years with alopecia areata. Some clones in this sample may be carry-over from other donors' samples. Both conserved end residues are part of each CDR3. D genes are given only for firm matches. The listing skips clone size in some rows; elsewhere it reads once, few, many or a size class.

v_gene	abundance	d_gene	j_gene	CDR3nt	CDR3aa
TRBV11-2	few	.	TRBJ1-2	TGTGCCAGCAGGGGGGTAGGCACAAATGGCTACACCTTC	CASRGVGTNGYTF
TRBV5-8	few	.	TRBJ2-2	TGTGCCAGCAGCTTACCAGGGGCGAACACCGGGGAGCTGTTTTTT	CASSLPGANTGELFF
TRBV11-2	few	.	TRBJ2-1	TGTGCCAGCACCACCGGTAATGAGCAGTTCTTC	CASTTGNEQFF
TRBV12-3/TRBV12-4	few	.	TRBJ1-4	TGTGCCAGCAGTTTGCGTGAAAAACTGTTTTTT	CASSLREKLFF
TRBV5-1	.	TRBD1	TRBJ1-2	TGCGCCAGCAGCGTCCGGACAGGGAATAACTTCTATGGCTACACCTTC	CASSVRTGNNFYGYTF
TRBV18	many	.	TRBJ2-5	TGTGCCAGCTCAGCGGGGTCCCTATCCCAAGAGACCCAGTACTTC	CASSAGSLSQETQYF
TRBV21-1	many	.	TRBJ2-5	TGTGCCAGCAGCAAAGTACGAGTAAGCGGGGGGGAAGAGACCCAGTACTTC	CASSKVRVSGGEETQYF
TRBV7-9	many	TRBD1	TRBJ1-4	TGTGCCAGCAGCTTACGCGGGGACAGAACTAATGAAAAACTGTTTTTT	CASSLRGDRTNEKLFF
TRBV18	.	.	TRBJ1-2	TGTGCCAGCTCACCAAACGGGCCTAACTATGGCTACACCTTC	CASSPNGPNYGYTF
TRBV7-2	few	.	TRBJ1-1	TGTGCCAGCAGCTTACTCCTGGGAATGAGCACTGAAGCTTTCTTT	CASSLLLGMSTEAFF
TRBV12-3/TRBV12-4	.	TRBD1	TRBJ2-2	TGTGCCAGCAGGCGGCAGGGGGCGAGGACCGGGGAGCTGTTTTTT	CASRRQGARTGELFF
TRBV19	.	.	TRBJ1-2	TGTGCCAGTACCACAGAGGCGGAGATTTACACCTTC	CASTTEAEIYTF
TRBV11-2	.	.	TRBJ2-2	TGTGCCAGCAGCTTATACCTGGGCGAAGCGGCGGACACCGGGGAGCTGTTTTTT	CASSLYLGEAADTGELFF
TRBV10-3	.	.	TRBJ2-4	TGTGCCATCAGCTCTGATGTACTAGCCAAAAACATTCAGTACTTC	CAISSDVLAKNIQYF
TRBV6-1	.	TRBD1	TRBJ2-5	TGTGCCAGCAGTAAGACAGGGGTCGCGGAGACCCAGTACTTC	CASSKTGVAETQYF
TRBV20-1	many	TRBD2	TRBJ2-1	TGCAGTGCTCCTCTAGCGGGGGGACTGCAGTTCTTC	CSAPLAGGLQFF
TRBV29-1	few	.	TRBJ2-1	TGCAGCGTTGCACTATTGAAGGGGCTCTACAATGAGCAGTTCTTC	CSVALLKGLYNEQFF
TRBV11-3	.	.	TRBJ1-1	TGTGCCAGCAGCTTAGGGACAGCAATGAACACTGAAGCTTTCTTT	CASSLGTAMNTEAFF
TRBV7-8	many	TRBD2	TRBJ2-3	TGTGCCAGCAGCTTAGGGACTAGCCGTAGCACAGATACGCAGTATTTT	CASSLGTSRSTDTQYF
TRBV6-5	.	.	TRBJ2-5	TGTGCCAGCAGTTATCAGACAGGGAGGAGGGAAGAGACCCAGTACTTC	CASSYQTGRREETQYF
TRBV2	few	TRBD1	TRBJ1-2	TGTGCCAGCAGCACCAGACAGGGACCTTCTACGGAAAATGGCTACACCTTC	CASSTRQGPSTENGYTF
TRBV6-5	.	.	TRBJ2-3	TGTGCCAGCAGGAGGGGCACCACAGATACGCAGTATTTT	CASRRGTTDTQYF
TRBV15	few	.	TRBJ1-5	TGTGCCACCAGCAGATTGACACAGACCCTTAATCAGCCCCAGCATTTT	CATSRLTQTLNQPQHF
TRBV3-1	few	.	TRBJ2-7	TGTGCCAGCAGCCGGGAGTCAGACGCCCACGAGCAGTACTTC	CASSRESDAHEQYF
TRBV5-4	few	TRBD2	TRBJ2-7	TGTGCCAGCAGCCCGATGAATAGCGGGAGTATTAACGAGCAGTACTTC	CASSPMNSGSINEQYF
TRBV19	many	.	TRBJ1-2	TGTGCCAGTATCCGGACAGCGGCTAACTATGGCTACACCTTC	CASIRTAANYGYTF
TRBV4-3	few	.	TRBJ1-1	TGCGCCAGCAGCCGCGTTCCGGGCACTGAAGCTTTCTTT	CASSRVPGTEAFF
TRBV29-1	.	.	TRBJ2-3	TGCAGCGTTGCAGGGTCCGGGGATACGCAGTATTTT	CSVAGSGDTQYF
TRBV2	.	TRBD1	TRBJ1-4	TGTGCCAGCAGAATAAAACAGGGGAGCGAAAAACTGTTTTTT	CASRIKQGSEKLFF
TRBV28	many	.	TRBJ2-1	TGTGCCAGCAGCCCCGATCTTGACTACCCCTACAATGAGCAGTTCTTC	CASSPDLDYPYNEQFF
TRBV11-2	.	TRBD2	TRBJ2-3	TGTGCCAGCAGCCCCCGGACTAGCTTGTCAGATACGCAGTATTTT	CASSPRTSLSDTQYF
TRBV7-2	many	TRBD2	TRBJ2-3	TGTGCCAGCAGCTTATTCGGCGGGGGGAGCACAGATACGCAGTATTTT	CASSLFGGGSTDTQYF
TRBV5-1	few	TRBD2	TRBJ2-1	TGCGCCAGCAGCCCTCCGGGACTAGCGGGGAAGGAGCAGTTCTTC	CASSPPGLAGKEQFF
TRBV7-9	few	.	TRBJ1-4	TGTGCCAGCAGTCCCGTCGGGGAAAAACTGTTTTTT	CASSPVGEKLFF
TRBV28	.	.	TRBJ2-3	TGTGCCAGCAGTCCACCACCTAATACGCAGTATTTT	CASSPPPNTQYF
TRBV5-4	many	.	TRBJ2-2	TGTGCCAGCAGCTTATTTTTCGGCACAAACACCGGGGAGCTGTTTTTT	CASSLFFGTNTGELFF
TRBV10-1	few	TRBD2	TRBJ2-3	TGCGCCAGCCAACTAGCGGGGACAGATACGCAGTATTTT	CASQLAGTDTQYF
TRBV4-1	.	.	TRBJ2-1	TGCGCCAGCAGCCAAGTACAGATCGGGCCTTCAGTGGACAATGAGCAGTTCTTC	CASSQVQIGPSVDNEQFF
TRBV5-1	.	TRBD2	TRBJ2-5	TGCGCCAGCAGCAGGGGGACTAGCGCCCAAGAGACCCAGTACTTC	CASSRGTSAQETQYF
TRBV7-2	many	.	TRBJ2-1	TGTGCCAGCAGCTTACACAATGAGCAGTTCTTC	CASSLHNEQFF
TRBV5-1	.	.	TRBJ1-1	TGCGCCAGCAGCCCCTCCCTGGTAGGGAGAACTGAAGCTTTCTTT	CASSPSLVGRTEAFF
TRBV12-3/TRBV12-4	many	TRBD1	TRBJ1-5	TGTGCCAGCAGTTGGGGACAGGCGCATCAGCCCCAGCATTTT	CASSWGQAHQPQHF
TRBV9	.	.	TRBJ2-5	TGTGCCAGCAGCGTAGAAAGGGGGACCCAGTACTTC	CASSVERGTQYF
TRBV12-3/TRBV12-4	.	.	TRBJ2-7	TGTGCCAGCAGCCGTATGAACGAGCAGTACTTC	CASSRMNEQYF
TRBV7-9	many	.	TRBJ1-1	TGTGCCAGCAGCTTAGCCACAGCAATGAACACTGAAGCTTTCTTT	CASSLATAMNTEAFF
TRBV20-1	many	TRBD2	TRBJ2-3	TGCAGTCTAAGCGGGAGGGCCACAGGAACAGATACGCAGTATTTT	CSLSGRATGTDTQYF
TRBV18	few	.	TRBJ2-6	TGTGCCAGCTCAGCACAGGGTTCTGGGGCCAACGTCCTGACTTTC	CASSAQGSGANVLTF
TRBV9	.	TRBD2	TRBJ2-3	TGTGCCAGCAGTGAGACTGAGACTAGCAGATACGCAGATACGCAGTATTTT	CASSETETSRYADTQYF
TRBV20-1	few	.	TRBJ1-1	TGCAGTTTCCCCGTGGGGGGGGGCACTGAAGCTTTCTTT	CSFPVGGGTEAFF
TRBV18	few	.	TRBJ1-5	TGTGCCAGCTCGCCAAACAGGGACAATCAGCCCCAGCATTTT	CASSPNRDNQPQHF
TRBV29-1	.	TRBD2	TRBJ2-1	TGCAGCGGGGGGGCCAGCGGGAGCTCCTACAATGAGCAGTTCTTC	CSGGASGSSYNEQFF
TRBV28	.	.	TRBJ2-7	TGTGCCAGCAGTTTTGTCGGTATCGGGTACAAGGGGTTCGCCTACGAGCAGTACTTC	CASSFVGIGYKGFAYEQYF
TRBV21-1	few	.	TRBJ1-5	TGTGCCAGCAGCGCCGATCAGCCCCAGCATTTT	CASSADQPQHF
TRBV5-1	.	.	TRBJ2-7	TGCGCCAGCAGCTTAGGGACGGACAGCCTCTACGAGCAGTACTTC	CASSLGTDSLYEQYF
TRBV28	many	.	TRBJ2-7	TGTGCCAGCCGAGAAGACAGCCCCGTTTCCTACGAGCAGTACTTC	CASREDSPVSYEQYF
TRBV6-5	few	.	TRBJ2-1	TGTGCCAGCAGTTACTTGGGGGCCATTCAGAGTGAGCAGTTCTTC	CASSYLGAIQSEQFF
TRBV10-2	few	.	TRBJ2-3	TGCGCCAGCAGGGGAGACTCAGATACGCAGTATTTT	CASRGDSDTQYF